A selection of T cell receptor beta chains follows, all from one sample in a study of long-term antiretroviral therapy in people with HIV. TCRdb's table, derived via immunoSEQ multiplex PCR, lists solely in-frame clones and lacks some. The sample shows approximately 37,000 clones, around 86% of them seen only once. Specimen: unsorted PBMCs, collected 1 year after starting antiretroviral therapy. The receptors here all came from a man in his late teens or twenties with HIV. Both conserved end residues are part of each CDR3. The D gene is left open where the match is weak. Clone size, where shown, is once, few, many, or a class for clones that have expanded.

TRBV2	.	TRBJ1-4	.	TGTGCCGGGGCCCGAACCCTCGAAACTAATGAAAAACTGTTTTTT	CAGARTLETNEKLFF
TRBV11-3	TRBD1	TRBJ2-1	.	TGTGCCAGCAGCGTACAGGGGTACAATGAGCAGTTCTTC	CASSVQGYNEQFF
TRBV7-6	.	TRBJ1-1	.	TGTGCCAGCAGCGTGGCGCCGGGACGGCAGGCCACTGAAGCTTTCTTT	CASSVAPGRQATEAFF
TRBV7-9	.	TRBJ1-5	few	TGTGCCAGCAGCTTAGCAGGGGATCAGCCCCAGCATTTT	CASSLAGDQPQHF
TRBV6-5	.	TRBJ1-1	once	TGTGCCAGCAGTTCAAACGGGGTCACTGAAGCTTTCTTT	CASSSNGVTEAFF
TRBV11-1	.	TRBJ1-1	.	TGTGCCAGCAGCTTAGTGGAGGAGTTGAACACTGAAGCTTTCTTT	CASSLVEELNTEAFF
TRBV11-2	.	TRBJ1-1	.	TGTGCCAGCAGCTTAAGCACTGAAGCTTTCTTT	CASSLSTEAFF
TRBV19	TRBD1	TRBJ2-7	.	TGTGCCAGTAGTATGGACAGGGGAGGCTACGAGCAGTACTTC	CASSMDRGGYEQYF
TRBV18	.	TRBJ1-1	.	TGTGCCAGCTCACCTAGCATGAACACTGAAGCTTTCTTT	CASSPSMNTEAFF
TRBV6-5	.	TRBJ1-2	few	TGTGCCAGCAGTTACGCCACGAGCATAGATGGCTACACCTTC	CASSYATSIDGYTF
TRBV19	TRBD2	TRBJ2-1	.	TGTGCCAGTAGTCCCAGCGGGAGGGTCTATGAGCAGTTCTTC	CASSPSGRVYEQFF
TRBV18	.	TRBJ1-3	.	TGTGCCAGCTCCCCCGCCAGAGGCACTGGAAACACCATATATTTT	CASSPARGTGNTIYF
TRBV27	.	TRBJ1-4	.	TGTGCCAGCAGTTCACTAGGGGACCCACGGCTGTTTTTT	CASSSLGDPRLFF
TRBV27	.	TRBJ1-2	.	TGTGCCAGCAGTTTAAGAACGGGGAGCTATGGCTACACCTTC	CASSLRTGSYGYTF
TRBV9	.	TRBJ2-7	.	TGTGCCAGCAGCGTAGGTCCCGGGATGAGCCACGAGCAGTACTTC	CASSVGPGMSHEQYF
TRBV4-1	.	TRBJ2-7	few	TGCGCCAGCAGCCCAGGAGTGGGCGAGCAGTACTTC	CASSPGVGEQYF
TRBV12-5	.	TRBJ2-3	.	TGTGCTAGTGGTTTGGTAACAGTGGGGAATACGCAGTATTTT	CASGLVTVGNTQYF
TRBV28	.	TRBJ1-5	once	TGTGCCAGCAGAACCGGGGGAAGCAATCAGCCCCAGCATTTT	CASRTGGSNQPQHF
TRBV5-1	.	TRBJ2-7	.	TGCGCCAGCAGCTTGGAGTGGGGGGCCTCCTACGAGCAGTACTTC	CASSLEWGASYEQYF
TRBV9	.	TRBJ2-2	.	TGTGCCAGCAGCCCCGGGACTCCGAACACCGGGGAGCTGTTTTTT	CASSPGTPNTGELFF
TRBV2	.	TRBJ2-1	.	TGTGCCAGCGGTCAGGGGGGTCGATTGAATGAGCAGTTCTTC	CASGQGGRLNEQFF
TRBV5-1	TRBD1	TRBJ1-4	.	TGCGCCAGCAGCTTTACTCCTATGGACAGGCCCGCTCTTAATGAAAAACTGTTTTTT	CASSFTPMDRPALNEKLFF
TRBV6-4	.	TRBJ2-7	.	TGTGCCAGCAGTGAGGGGGCCGCCGGCGAGCAGTACTTC	CASSEGAAGEQYF
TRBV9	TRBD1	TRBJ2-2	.	TGTGCCAGCAGCGTAGGGGACAGGGGGCAGAGTACCGGGGAGCTGTTTTTT	CASSVGDRGQSTGELFF
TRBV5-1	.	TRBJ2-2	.	TGCGCCAGCAGCTTGGGCGGCGGCTACACCGGGGAGCTGTTTTTT	CASSLGGGYTGELFF
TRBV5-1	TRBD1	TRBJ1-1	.	TGCGCCAGCAGCTTGCGGTCCCCTGGACAGGCGATAGTCACTGAAGCTTTCTTT	CASSLRSPGQAIVTEAFF
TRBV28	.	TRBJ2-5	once	TGTGCCAGCAGTTTCCATACTACGACCCAAGAGACCCAGTACTTC	CASSFHTTTQETQYF
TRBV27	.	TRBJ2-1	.	TGTGCCAGCAGTTTTGAGTGGGGGATGTACAATGAGCAGTTCTTC	CASSFEWGMYNEQFF
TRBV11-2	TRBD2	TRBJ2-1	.	TGTGCCAGCATGGACAAGCGGGAGGACAATGAGCAGTTCTTC	CASMDKREDNEQFF
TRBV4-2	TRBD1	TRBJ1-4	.	TGTGCCAGCAGCCAAGCTATAATATCGGCCGGGACAGTTGAAAAACTGTTTTTT	CASSQAIISAGTVEKLFF
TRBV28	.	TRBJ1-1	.	TGTGCCAGCAGTCGGGGCGGGATCCCGAACACTGAAGCTTTCTTT	CASSRGGIPNTEAFF
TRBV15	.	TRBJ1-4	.	TGTGCCACCCAGCGTAAGTTTTTGGGAAAACTGTTTTTT	CATQRKFLGKLFF
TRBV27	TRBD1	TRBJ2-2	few	TGTGCCAGCACCGACAGGGGGAACACCGGGGAGCTGTTTTTT	CASTDRGNTGELFF
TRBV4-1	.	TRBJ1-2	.	TGCGCCAGCAGCAGGGCAGGGCCCAACTATGGCTACACCTTC	CASSRAGPNYGYTF
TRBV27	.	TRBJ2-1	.	TGTGCCAGCAGTTTATCTGGTAATGAGCAGTTCTTC	CASSLSGNEQFF
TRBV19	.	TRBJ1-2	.	TGTGCCAGTACCTCGGGGCGAACAGGGCCTGCTAACTATGGCTACACCTTC	CASTSGRTGPANYGYTF
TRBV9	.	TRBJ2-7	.	TGTGCCAGCAGCGCGGATGGCGGGGGCCGGCAGTACTTC	CASSADGGGRQYF
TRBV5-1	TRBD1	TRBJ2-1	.	TGCGCCAGCAGCTGGCCACAGACAGGGGGCGTATACAATGAGCAGTTCTTC	CASSWPQTGGVYNEQFF
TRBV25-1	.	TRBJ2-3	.	TGTGCCAGCAGTGAATGGCGACAGGCTAGCACAGATACGCAGTATTTT	CASSEWRQASTDTQYF
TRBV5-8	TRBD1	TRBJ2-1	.	TGTGCCAGCATCCCTACTGGGACAGGGAGCAATGAGCAGTTCTTC	CASIPTGTGSNEQFF
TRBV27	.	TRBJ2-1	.	TGTGCCAGCAGTCCCTACATTCTTAACAATGAGCAGTTCTTC	CASSPYILNNEQFF
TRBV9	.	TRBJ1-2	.	TGTGCCAGCAGCCCAAAGACAGGCAACCCCTATGGCTACACCTTC	CASSPKTGNPYGYTF
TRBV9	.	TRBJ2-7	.	TGTGCCAGCAGCCTCTTAGCAGGGGGGAACTACGAGCAGTACTTC	CASSLLAGGNYEQYF